The present T cell receptor (beta chain) was sequenced within a study of shared clonotypes between healthy human individuals. Study conclusions and caveats: On the whole, naive subsets had larger estimated richness than memory subsets had.

Germline values: CDR1 SGHAT, CDR2 FQNNGV. V lost 6 bases and J lost 9; bases outside the gene matches: 8. The CDR3 spans 15 residues. This was a deep-level run. Several immunoSEQ 96-well plates shared each subset's DNA, each plate a replicate. Some clones are missing from TCRdb's copy, which holds only in-frame ones; the method was immunoSEQ multiplex PCR. Here the sample spans approximately 340,000 clones, over 70% being singletons. A note on this clone: The antigen is undetermined.

The receptor comes from a young man in good health. The sample consisted of memory CD4+ T cells sorted from blood. Subset in this sample: CD45RA-negative fraction. The chain links TRBV11-2 to TRBJ1-6, with TRBD1 matching 10 bases. The CDR3 coding sequence is TGTGCCAGCAGAAAACCGGGACAGGGGTTTTCACCCCTCCACTTT. Translating gives CASRKPGQGFSPLHF.